This T cell receptor (beta chain) came from a study of siplizumab effects on memory and regulatory T cells. Trimming removed 4 bases at V and 7 bases at J, with 17 bases between. This CDR3 spans 15 amino acids. The germline V gene encodes CDR1 SGDLS and CDR2 YYNGEE. Details on this clone: Its antigen remains unknown.

Broader study findings: Siplizumab brought about a significant reduction in alloreactive sequences traceable to unstimulated CD4+ memory cells. Proliferating Tregs' suppressive function in siplizumab cultures went unconfirmed. Naive T cells looked more diverse than memory cells and looked like major alloresponse contributors. Unstimulated subset assignment was obtained for only a minor fraction of alloreactive clones.

Data came from immunoSEQ multiplex PCR; TCRdb stores just in-frame clones and leaves some out. Of approximately 100,000 clones listed, 92% are singletons. What was sequenced was Tregs sorted from blood. The receptor comes from a human donor in good health. V usage is TRBV9 and J usage is TRBJ2-2; a weak D match, TRBD2 (6 bases). CDR3 region: CASSRPWGDGGELFF. Written as DNA, the CDR3 is TGTGCCAGCAGCCGTCCTTGGGGGGACGGCGGGGAGCTGTTTTTT. Full variable domain (rest looked up from reference TRBV9 and TRBJ2-2): DSGVTQTPKHLITATGQRVTLRCSPRSGDLSVYWYQQSLDQGLQFLIQYYNGEERAKGNILERFSAQQFPDLHSELNLSSLELGDSALYFCASSRPWGDGGELFFGEGSRLTVL.